This T cell receptor beta chain was retrieved from a study of blood T cell repertoires in COVID-19. The length of the CDR3 is 13 residues. The germline V gene encodes CDR1 SGHAT and CDR2 FQNNGV. The V and J ends lost 5 bases and 2 bases respectively, with 8 bases between them. Original handling: Amplifying reference gene primers gave estimates of nucleated cell counts. Libraries were prepared by immunoSEQ multiplex PCR; TCRdb keeps only in-frame clonotypes and omits some of them. V, J and clone size are those of that table, while D and trimming were read from the DNA. The sample includes about 180,000 clones, approximately 90% seen only once; the top ten take more than 3.5%.

Material for sequencing was peripheral blood. The rearrangement uses TRBV11-2 and TRBJ2-3; no firm D call. This TCR was recovered from a woman younger than 45 with acute or convalescent COVID-19. CDR3 nucleotides: TGTGCCAGCAGCGTCCAGGTCACAGATACGCAGTATTTT. This codes for CASSVQVTDTQYF.